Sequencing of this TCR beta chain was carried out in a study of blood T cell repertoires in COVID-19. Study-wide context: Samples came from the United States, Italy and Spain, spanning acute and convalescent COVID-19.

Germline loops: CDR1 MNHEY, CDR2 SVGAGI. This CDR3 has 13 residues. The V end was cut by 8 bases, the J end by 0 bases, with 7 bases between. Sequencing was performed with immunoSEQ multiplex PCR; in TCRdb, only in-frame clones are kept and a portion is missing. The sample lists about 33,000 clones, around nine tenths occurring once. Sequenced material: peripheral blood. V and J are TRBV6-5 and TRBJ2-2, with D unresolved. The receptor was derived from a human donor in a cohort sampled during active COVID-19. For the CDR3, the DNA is TGTGCCAGCTCAAGCGCGAACACCGGGGAGCTGTTTTTT. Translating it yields CASSSANTGELFF.